This T cell receptor beta chain was documented in a study of CD8 T cells in Susac syndrome. Findings of the study overall: A relatively small number of individuals underwent TCR sequencing and HLA analysis.

Concerning this clonotype: The antigen is undetermined.

CD8+ and CD4+ T cells circulating in blood were sequenced for TCR beta. Control patients had untreated stable or active relapsing-remitting multiple sclerosis by revised McDonald criteria. CDR1 is MGHRA, CDR2 YSYEKL, per germline. Trimming took 1 base from V and 9 from J; bases not matched to a gene: 9. The CDR3 totals 16 residues. Random hexamers were used to reverse transcribe an amount of roughly 0.45 to 1 ug RNA. The authors amplified TCR beta CDR3 across 54 Vbeta and 13 Jbeta using immunoSEQ multiplex PCR. TCRdb ran MiXCR on the immunoSEQ multiplex PCR reads and lists one entry per CDR3 protein. The sample contains about 430,000 distinct CDR3 sequences, approximately 85% of which appear only once.

Sequencing was done on a sample of CD8+ T cells from PBMCs. The rearrangement uses TRBV4-1 and TRBJ2-1; 10 bases match TRBD2. The sequence was collected from a human donor with multiple sclerosis. For the CDR3, the DNA is TGCGCCAGCAGCCAAGTGGTTAGCGGGGGGCCAGGTGAGCAGTTCTTC. It codes for CASSQVVSGGPGEQFF.